This entry features one T cell receptor (beta chain) sequence. The CDR3 carries no conserved terminal phenylalanine or tryptophan, so it likely arises from a read error. Total RNA (roughly 0.45 ug) served as template for TCR beta cDNA synthesis primed by a constant-region primer. ARM-PCR, slightly modified, supplied the TCR beta libraries through three nested multiplex PCR rounds. Investigators reported that the first two PCR rounds, at around 11 cycles each, used TRBV1-TRBV30 forward primers with a C-beta reverse primer. TCRdb analysed the multiplex PCR reads with MiXCR anew, one entry per CDR3 protein. The table records approximately 330,000 distinct CDR3 sequences, less than 70% of them present only once. The CDR3 contains 15 residues. Trimming removed 2 bases at V and 2 bases at J, with 13 bases between. CDR1 is SGHVS and CDR2 is FNYEAQ in the germline V gene. For blood RNA, unsorted whole blood served as the source, and germline DNA was extracted too.

The source of the sample is a study of tumor-infiltrating lymphocytes in primary liver carcinoma. Study as a whole: Subjects presented with primary liver carcinoma managed by surgical resection.

Sequenced: peripheral blood. The chain couples TRBV7-6 to TRBJ2-7, with no clear D. This TCR was recovered from a man in his forties or fifties with primary liver carcinoma and hepatitis B virus infection. This chain's CDR3 is CASSLRQATTYEQYL. The CDR3 nucleotides read TGTGCCAGCAGCTTAAGGCAGGCTACTACCTACGAGCAGTACCTC.